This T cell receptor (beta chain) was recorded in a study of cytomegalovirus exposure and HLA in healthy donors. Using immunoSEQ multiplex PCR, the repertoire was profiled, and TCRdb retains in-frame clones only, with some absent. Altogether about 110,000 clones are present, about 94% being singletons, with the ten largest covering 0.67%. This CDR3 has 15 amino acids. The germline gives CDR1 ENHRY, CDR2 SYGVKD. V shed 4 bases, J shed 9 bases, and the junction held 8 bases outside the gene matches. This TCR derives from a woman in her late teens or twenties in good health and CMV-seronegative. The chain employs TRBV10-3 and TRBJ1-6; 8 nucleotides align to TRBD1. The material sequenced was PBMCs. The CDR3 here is CAISASGQGGSPLHF. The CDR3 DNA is TGTGCCATCAGTGCCTCCGGACAGGGAGGTTCACCCCTCCACTTT.